This TCR beta chain was profiled in a study of blood T cells in healthy people across ages. Combining a sample-barcoded 5' primer with a J-beta primer mix, a second PCR ran for 7 to 11 cycles. TCRdb reanalysed the 5' RACE reads using MiXCR and keeps one entry per CDR3 protein. The sample lists about 2 million distinct CDR3 sequences; 40% to 55% were seen once. Germline V gene data show CDR1 as SGHDN and CDR2 as FVKESK. The CDR3 runs to 16 residues. Trimming took off 1 base at V and 1 base at J, with 12 bases between the two ends. The sequenced material came from blood. This chain connects TRBV14 to TRBJ2-3, with unresolved D. The receptor's source is a woman aged 40 to 50 in good health. CDR3 nucleotides: TGTGCCAGCAGCCAAGCTGAGAGCCCCGGCACAGATACGCAGTATTTT. This translates into CASSQAESPGTDTQYF.